Listed here are 15 T cell receptor beta chains from one sample, sequenced in a study of response to subunit inactivated influenza vaccine (dated by TCRdb to the late 2010s). Preparation of the library involved RT-PCR. TCRdb records Illumina HiSeq 2500 as the sequencer. Starting from the raw public reads, TCRdb applied fastp trimming at Q25, assembled clones with MiXCR and retained in-frame beta chains. Rows are combined by CDR3 protein, so each entry shows the most common genes and DNA. Here the sample has 500,000 to 600,000 distinct CDR3 sequences; approximately 12% occur a single time. Of the sample, 10% is held by the ten largest clones. Sequenced material: PBMCs from blood, taken on the day of vaccination. The receptors derive from a man in his fifties who received an inactivated influenza vaccine. Donor details come from another sample of the same person, matched by shared clones.

This chain links TRBV7-8 with TRBJ2-6; D is ambiguous. The CDR3 has 14 residues. V lost 5 bases, J lost 0 bases, and 5 bases lay in between. The germline CDR1 and CDR2 sequences are SGHVS and FQNEAQ. The CDR3 here is CASSVNSGANVLTF. DNA of the CDR3: TGTGCCAGCAGCGTGAACTCTGGGGCCAACGTCCTGACTTTC. The complete variable domain, with remaining parts taken from reference TRBV7-8 and TRBJ2-6, reads GAGVSQSPRYKVAKRGQDVALRCDPISGHVSLFWYQQALGQGPEFLTYFQNEAQLDKSGLPSDRFFAERPEGSVSTLKIQRTQQEDSAVYLCASSVNSGANVLTFGAGSRLTVL.

CDR3 nucleotides: TGTGCCAGCAGCGCCGCCGGACTAGCGGGCACAGATACGCAGTATTTT. Protein sequence: CASSAAGLAGTDTQYF. J is TRBJ2-3 and V is TRBV5-6, with 10 positions matching TRBD2. V dropped 4 bases and J dropped 1; count of bases not matched to a gene: 6. CDR1 is SGHDT, CDR2 YYEEEE, per germline. The CDR3 loop spans 16 amino acids.

A word on this clonotype: This may arise from a read error, as a much more abundant clone is one base away. The chain recombines TRBV16 with TRBJ2-7; D remains unclear. V lost 0 bases and J lost 5, with 8 bases in between. Germline V lookup: CDR1 KGHSY, CDR2 FQNENV. The CDR3 has 13 residues. CDR3 amino acids: CASSQSCANEQYF. The CDR3 DNA is TGTGCCAGCAGCCAATCGTGTGCAAACGAGCAGTACTTC.

In its sample, this clonotype was seen many times. V gene TRBV9 combines with J gene TRBJ2-7, with D hard to call. V gave up 2 bases and J gave up 0 bases, with 9 bases separating them. The CDR3 loop spans 14 amino acids. Germline V gene sequence: CDR1 SGDLS, CDR2 YYNGEE. The CDR3 loop is CASSVSGGSYEQYF. The DNA for the CDR3 is TGTGCCAGCAGCGTTTCAGGCGGCTCCTACGAGCAGTACTTC. Full variable domain (rest looked up from reference TRBV9 and TRBJ2-7): DSGVTQTPKHLITATGQRVTLRCSPRSGDLSVYWYQQSLDQGLQFLIQYYNGEERAKGNILERFSAQQFPDLHSELNLSSLELGDSALYFCASSVSGGSYEQYFGPGTRLTVT.

This clonotype was observed once. The chain carries TRBV2 and TRBJ2-3; 12 bases align to TRBD1. CDR1 and CDR2 (germline): SNHLY, FYNNEI. After removal of 4 bases from V and 4 bases from J, the junction contained 9 bases not matched to a gene. The CDR3 totals 17 residues. The CDR3 coding sequence is TGTGCCAGCAGTGGGCCGGCGGGACAGGGGGCCCCAGATACGCAGTATTTT. Protein sequence: CASSGPAGQGAPDTQYF.

The chain uses TRBV29-1 and TRBJ2-2; D is perhaps TRBD2 (6 bases). The CDR3 is 15 amino acids. Germline CDR1 is SQVTM and CDR2 is ANQGSEA. The CDR3, as DNA: TGCGGGTGCGGGGTTCAGGGTCTCAACACCGGGGAGCTGTTTTTT. It encodes CGCGVQGLNTGELFF.

This clonotype has a count of ten or more. J is TRBJ1-4 and V is TRBV7-9; D remains ambiguous. The germline CDR1 and CDR2 sequences are SEHNR and FQNEAQ (reference sequence). The CDR3 loop spans 12 amino acids. V was clipped by 5 bases and J by 8 bases, with 9 bases between them. The CDR3: CASSRTGEKLFF. The DNA for the CDR3 is TGTGCCAGCAGCAGGACGGGGGAAAAACTGTTTTTT.

The CDR3 DNA sequence: TGCGCCAGCAGCTTGTCTAGACGGGGCACCGGGGAGCTGTTTTTT. Protein product: CASSLSRRGTGELFF. The genes are TRBV5-1 and TRBJ2-2; a possible D gene is TRBD2 (5 bases). This CDR3 spans 15 amino acids. The V and J ends lost 1 base and 4 bases respectively, with 11 bases between them. Looked up from germline, CDR1 is SGHRS and CDR2 is YFSETQ.

This chain uses TRBV18 with TRBJ2-7; D is unclear. CDR3 size: 14 residues. Deletions cut 3 bases from V and 3 bases from J, with 12 bases between. Per germline, CDR1 KGHSH and CDR2 LQKENI. The CDR3 sequence is CASSPRREVYEQYF. The CDR3 DNA reads as TGTGCCAGCTCACCCCGGCGAGAGGTCTACGAGCAGTACTTC. The full variable domain, its missing parts supplied by reference TRBV18 and TRBJ2-7, is NAGVMQNPRHLVRRRGQEARLRCSPMKGHSHVYWYRQLPEEGLKFMVYLQKENIIDESGMPKERFSAEFPKEGPSILRIQQVVRGDSAAYFCASSPRREVYEQYFGPGTRLTVT.

This clonotype was observed a handful of times. The chain combines TRBV5-5 with TRBJ2-1; no firm D call. V lost 3 bases, J lost 7 bases, and 8 bases lay in between. Germline V lookup: CDR1 SGHKS, CDR2 YYEKEE (reference sequence). The CDR3 consists of 12 residues. CDR3 sequence (DNA): TGTGCCAGCAGCTCCCAGCCAAATGAGCAGTTCTTC. This gives the protein CASSSQPNEQFF.

This clonotype came up a few times. The V and J genes are TRBV10-3 and TRBJ2-7; the D gene could be TRBD1 or TRBD2 (5 bases each). CDR3 length: 13 residues. CDR1 ENHRY and CDR2 SYGVKD come from the germline V gene. V gave up 10 bases and J gave up 0 bases, with 13 bases separating them. CDR3 residues: CATRDGYSYEQYF. CDR3 coding DNA: TGTGCCACCAGGGACGGTTACTCCTACGAGCAGTACTTC.

The rearrangement joins TRBV29-1 to TRBJ1-2, with 12 bases aligning to TRBD1. There are 15 residues in the CDR3. The V gene's germline CDR1 is SQVTM and CDR2 ANQGSEA. Trimming took 2 bases from V and 8 from J; bases not matched to a gene: 9. CDR3 amino acids: CSVETLGGTGGGYTF. In DNA, the CDR3 is TGCAGCGTTGAAACGCTTGGCGGGACAGGGGGCGGCTACACCTTC.

The rearrangement links TRBV20-1 to TRBJ2-3, with 12 bases lining up with TRBD1. Trimming removed 4 bases from V and 0 bases from J; junction bases left unmatched: 8. The germline CDR1 and CDR2 sequences are DFQATT and SNEGSKA (reference sequence). This CDR3 comprises 17 residues. The chain's CDR3 is CSAISGTGGASTDTQYF. The DNA of the CDR3 is TGCAGTGCTATCTCCGGGACAGGGGGCGCAAGCACAGATACGCAGTATTTT.

In its sample, this clonotype was seen many times. The rearrangement uses TRBV7-9 and TRBJ2-7; D uncertain. CDR3 length equals 15 residues. The germline V and J ends were trimmed by 2 bases and 6 bases, with 17 bases remaining between them. CDR1 and CDR2 from the germline V gene are SEHNR and FQNEAQ (reference sequence). The DNA for the CDR3 is TGTGCCAGCAGCTTACCCACCTTGGCGACTGGCGAGCAGTACTTC. Its translation is CASSLPTLATGEQYF.

The chain couples TRBV27 to TRBJ2-1; 7 nucleotides align to TRBD2. The CDR3 extends over 15 amino acids. Germline CDR1 is MNHEY and CDR2 is SMNVEV (reference sequence). Trimming cost V 6 bases and J 1 base; bases outside gene matches: 6. CDR3 protein: CASSNLAVSYNEQFF. CDR3 DNA sequence: TGTGCCAGCAGCAATCTAGCGGTATCCTACAATGAGCAGTTCTTC.